This T cell receptor beta chain was recorded in a study of response to subunit inactivated influenza vaccine (dated by TCRdb to the late 2010s). Notes on the research overall: Deep quantitative profiling of the T cell receptor repertoire was used in the study to follow responses to a trivalent subunit inactivated influenza vaccine. General study outcomes and caveats: It was suggested by the authors that each seasonal influenza vaccination may recruit only a limited number of new T cells.

Libraries came from RT-PCR. Reads for this sample came from an Illumina HiSeq 2500. Through fastp at Q25 and MiXCR, TCRdb rebuilt clones from the public reads, retaining in-frame beta chains. Merged by CDR3 protein, the rows form single entries marked with the most common genes and DNA. The sample table records 200,000 to 300,000 distinct CDR3 sequences; more than 9% of these occur just once. More than 7% of the sample comes from the top ten. At the junction V is shortened by 3 bases and J by 0 bases, with 5 bases in between. Including the terminal cysteine and phenylalanine, the CDR3 comprises 13 residues. Of all the DNA, just the CDR3 is kept, 39 bases in frame from base 1. From a lookup of the germline V gene (reference sequence), CDR1 and CDR2 are SEHNR and FQNEAQ. This clonotype showed up many times. The target of this receptor is not known. Per-base qualities were not stored, and no clone one base away is much larger.

This clonotype was sampled from a man over 45 who received an inactivated influenza vaccine. Donor details come from another sample of the same person, matched by shared clones. The material was non-naive T cells sorted from PBMCs, obtained 14 to 15 days before vaccination. Per the publication, the cell subset or site label means: memory T cell fraction. The chain is assembled from TRBV7-9 and TRBJ1-1; no D segment can be confidently identified. The nucleotide sequence reads TGTGCCAGCAGCTTGGGCATGAACACTGAAGCTTTCTTT. It translates as CASSLGMNTEAFF.